The rows below give T cell receptor beta chains drawn from one sample of a study of CD8+CD57+ T cells in acquired aplastic anemia. One entry per CDR3 protein, called by TCRdb with MiXCR from the reads. The sample has approximately 200,000 distinct CDR3 sequences, roughly half seen once. The sequenced material came from sorted CD4+, CD8+, or CD8+CD57+ T cells (not recorded which) from PBMCs. The receptors derive from a human donor in good health, serving as a control. The CDR3 runs from the conserved cysteine through the conserved F or W. Fields, in order: J gene, V gene, CDR3 protein.

J: TRBJ1-1
V: TRBV20-1
CDR3: CSAQQGANTEAFF

J: TRBJ1-2
V: TRBV20-1
CDR3: CSADRGDRVSYGYTF

J: TRBJ2-7
V: TRBV9
CDR3: CASSVTICEQYF

J: TRBJ1-6
V: TRBV7-6
CDR3: CASSSRQFGVGSPLHF

J: TRBJ1-2
V: TRBV7-8
CDR3: CASSKDSLYGYTF

J: TRBJ2-7
V: TRBV5-8
CDR3: CASSPVWWTQSYEQYF

J: TRBJ2-1
V: TRBV18
CDR3: CASSLGQGADEQFF

J: TRBJ2-3
V: TRBV2
CDR3: CASSELAGPTDTQYF

J: TRBJ1-1
V: TRBV5-1
CDR3: CASSLEGGSREAFF

J: TRBJ2-1
V: TRBV7-9
CDR3: CASSLSGTSGGAKENEQFF

J: TRBJ1-5
V: TRBV7-3
CDR3: CASSSTGGQPQHF

J: TRBJ2-1
V: TRBV19
CDR3: CASSIGTRAGGPYSNEQSF

J: TRBJ1-5
V: TRBV9
CDR3: CASSVIGEGGTGRIVDNQPQHF

J: TRBJ2-4
V: TRBV20-1
CDR3: CSAREGTASKNIQYF